The rows below give T cell receptor beta chains drawn from one sample of a study of cytomegalovirus exposure and HLA in healthy donors. Libraries were prepared by immunoSEQ multiplex PCR; TCRdb keeps only in-frame clonotypes and omits some of them. The sample includes about 120,000 clones, around 62% of them seen just once. The sample was PBMCs. These receptors all come from a woman between 40 and 55 years old in good health and CMV-seropositive. CDR3s include the opening cysteine and the closing phenylalanine or tryptophan. A D gene is named only where the DNA matches it firmly. Some rows have no size entry. The others give once, few or many, or a class for an expanded clone.

TRBD1	few	TRBV15	TRBJ1-5	TGTGCCACCAGCAGAAACCGGGACAGTTATCAGCCCCAGCATTTT	CATSRNRDSYQPQHF
NA	NA	TRBV7-2	TRBJ2-7	TGTGCCAGCAGCTTAGAAGGAGGGGTCCGACCTAGGGAGTCCGAGCAGTACTTC	CASSLEGGVRPRESEQYF
NA	NA	TRBV27	TRBJ2-1	TGTGCCAGCAGTTTGGGACTCAGCTCCTACAATGAGCAGTTCTTC	CASSLGLSSYNEQFF
NA	NA	TRBV4-3	TRBJ2-3	TGCGCCAGCAGCCAAGAAGCGCAGACCGCTAGCACAGATACGCAGTATTTT	CASSQEAQTASTDTQYF
NA	NA	TRBV27	TRBJ2-7	TGTGCCAGCAGTTTATCGGCCAGTTCCTACGAGCAGTACTTC	CASSLSASSYEQYF
NA	few	TRBV6-1	TRBJ2-1	TGTGCCAGCAGTGTTACAGGGTCCTACAATGAGCAGTTCTTC	CASSVTGSYNEQFF
TRBD2	NA	TRBV9	TRBJ2-1	TGTGCCAGCAGCGGCCTAGCGGGAGGGCCGTTACGCAATGAGCAGTTCTTC	CASSGLAGGPLRNEQFF
TRBD1	NA	TRBV4-3	TRBJ1-1	TGCGCCAGCAGCCACGACTCGAGGGGGCTCAACACTGAAGCTTTCTTT	CASSHDSRGLNTEAFF
NA	NA	TRBV5-1	TRBJ1-4	TGCGCCAGCAGCCCAGGAAGCCGGCTTAATGAAAAACTGTTTTTT	CASSPGSRLNEKLFF
NA	NA	TRBV10-3	TRBJ2-5	TGTGCCAGCGCGGTGCAGTCAAATCAAGAGACCCAGTACTTC	CASAVQSNQETQYF
NA	NA	TRBV7-2	TRBJ1-2	TGTGCCACCGGGGGGGGCCAAGTTAACTATGGCTACACCTTC	CATGGGQVNYGYTF
TRBD1	few	TRBV7-2	TRBJ2-2	TGTGCCAGCAGCTGGGACAGTCTAGCGAACACCGGGGAGCTGTTTTTT	CASSWDSLANTGELFF
NA	NA	TRBV28	TRBJ1-1	TGTGCCAGCAGTTTAGGCCGGAACACTGAAGCTTTCTTT	CASSLGRNTEAFF
TRBD1	NA	TRBV29-1	TRBJ1-2	TGCAGCGGACTAGGGACAGACCTAAAGGGCTACACCTTC	CSGLGTDLKGYTF
NA	NA	TRBV6-5	TRBJ2-2	TGTGCCAGCAGTTACTCGGGCCAGGGGACCACCGGGGAGCTGTTTTTT	CASSYSGQGTTGELFF
TRBD1	NA	TRBV7-2	TRBJ2-2	TGTGCCAGCAGCCCTTTGACAGGGAGTCACGGGGAGCTGTTTTTT	CASSPLTGSHGELFF
TRBD2	few	TRBV27	TRBJ2-7	TGTGCCAGCAGTTTAGTAGCGGGAGGCTACGAGCAGTACTTC	CASSLVAGGYEQYF
NA	NA	TRBV19	TRBJ2-1	TGTGCCAGTAGCCTAGGAGGATTAAACAATGAGCAGTTCTTC	CASSLGGLNNEQFF
NA	once	TRBV4-2	TRBJ1-2	TGTGCCAGCAGCCAAGATCAGTACGCCGCCCTCGCCTTC	CASSQDQYAALAF
NA	NA	TRBV28	TRBJ1-5	TGTGCCAGTAAACGGACAACTCATAGCAATCAGCCCCAGCATTTT	CASKRTTHSNQPQHF
NA	NA	TRBV5-4	TRBJ2-2	TGTGCCAGCAGCTTGACTAGTTCCGGGGAGCTGTTTTTT	CASSLTSSGELFF
TRBD1	NA	TRBV9	TRBJ2-7	TGTGCCAGCAGCCCAACAGGGGGAAGCTCCTACGAGCAGTACTTC	CASSPTGGSSYEQYF
TRBD1	NA	TRBV30	TRBJ1-4	TGTGCCTGCAACAGGGGGCAAGATGAAAAACTGTTTTTT	CACNRGQDEKLFF
NA	NA	TRBV7-9	TRBJ1-2	TGTGCCAGCAGCCTTGCGGACAGCGATGGCTACACCTTC	CASSLADSDGYTF
NA	NA	TRBV19	TRBJ1-2	TGTGCCAGTACCGAGACTGGAAATGGCTACACCTTC	CASTETGNGYTF
NA	NA	TRBV7-9	TRBJ1-1	TGTTCCAGCAGCTTAGGCGGGGGGTCGGCTTTCTTT	CSSSLGGGSAFF